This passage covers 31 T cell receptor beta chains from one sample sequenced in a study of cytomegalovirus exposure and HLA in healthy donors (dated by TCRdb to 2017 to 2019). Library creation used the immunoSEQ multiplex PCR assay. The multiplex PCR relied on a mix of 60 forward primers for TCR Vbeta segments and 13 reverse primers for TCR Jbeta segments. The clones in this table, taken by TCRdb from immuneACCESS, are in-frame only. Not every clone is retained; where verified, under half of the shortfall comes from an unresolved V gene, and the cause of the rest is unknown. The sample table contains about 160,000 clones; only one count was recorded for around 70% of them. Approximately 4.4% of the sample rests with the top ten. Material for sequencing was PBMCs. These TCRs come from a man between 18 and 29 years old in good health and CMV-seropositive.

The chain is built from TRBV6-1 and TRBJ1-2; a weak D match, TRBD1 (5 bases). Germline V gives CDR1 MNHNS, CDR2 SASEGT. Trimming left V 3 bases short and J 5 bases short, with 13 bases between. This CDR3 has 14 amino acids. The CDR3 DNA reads TGTGCCAGCAGTGATGTTGGGCAGGGATATGGCTACACCTTC. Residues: CASSDVGQGYGYTF.

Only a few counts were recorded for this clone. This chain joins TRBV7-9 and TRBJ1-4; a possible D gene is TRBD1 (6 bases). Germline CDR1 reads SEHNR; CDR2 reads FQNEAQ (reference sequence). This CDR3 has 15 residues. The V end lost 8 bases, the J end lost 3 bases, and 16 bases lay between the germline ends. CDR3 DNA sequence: TGTGCCAGCGGTCCAGGGGACGGAGCTAATGAAAAACTGTTTTTT. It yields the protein CASGPGDGANEKLFF.

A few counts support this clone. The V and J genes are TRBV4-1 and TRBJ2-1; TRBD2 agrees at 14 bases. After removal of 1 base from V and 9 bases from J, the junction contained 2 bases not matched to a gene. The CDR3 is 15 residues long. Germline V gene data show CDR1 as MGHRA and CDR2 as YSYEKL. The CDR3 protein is CASSQAGTSGGEQFF. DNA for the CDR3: TGCGCCAGCAGCCAAGCGGGGACTAGCGGGGGTGAGCAGTTCTTC.

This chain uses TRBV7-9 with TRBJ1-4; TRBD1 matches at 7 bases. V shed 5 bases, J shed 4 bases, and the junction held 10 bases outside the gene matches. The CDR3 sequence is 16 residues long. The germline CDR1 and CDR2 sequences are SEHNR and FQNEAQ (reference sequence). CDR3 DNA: TGTGCCAGCAGCCGAAGTGGGGACAGTTTTAATGAAAAACTGTTTTTT. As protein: CASSRSGDSFNEKLFF. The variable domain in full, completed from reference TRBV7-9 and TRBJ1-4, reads DTGVSQNPRHKITKRGQNVTFRCDPISEHNRLYWYRQTLGQGPEFLTYFQNEAQLEKSRLLSDRFSAERPKGSFSTLEIQRTEQGDSAMYLCASSRSGDSFNEKLFFGSGTQLSVL.

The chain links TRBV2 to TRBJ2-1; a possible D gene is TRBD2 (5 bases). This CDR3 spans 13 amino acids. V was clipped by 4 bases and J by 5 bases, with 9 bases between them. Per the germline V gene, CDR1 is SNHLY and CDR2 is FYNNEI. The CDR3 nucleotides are TGTGCCAGCAGTGCCCGGACTGACAATGAGCAGTTCTTC. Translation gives CASSARTDNEQFF.

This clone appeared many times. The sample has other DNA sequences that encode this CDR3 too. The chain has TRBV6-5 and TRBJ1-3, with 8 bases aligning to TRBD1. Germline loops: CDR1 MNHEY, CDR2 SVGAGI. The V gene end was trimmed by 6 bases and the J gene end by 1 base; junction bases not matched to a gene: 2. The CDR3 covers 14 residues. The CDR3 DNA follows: TGTGCCAGCAGCCGGACAGGGTCTGGAAACACCATATATTTT. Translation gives CASSRTGSGNTIYF.

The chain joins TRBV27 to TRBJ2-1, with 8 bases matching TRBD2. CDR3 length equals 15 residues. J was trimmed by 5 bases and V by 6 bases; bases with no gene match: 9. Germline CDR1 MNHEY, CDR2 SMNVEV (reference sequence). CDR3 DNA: TGTGCCAGCAGCTCAACTAGCGGCAGTAACAATGAGCAGTTCTTC. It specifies CASSSTSGSNNEQFF.

CDR3 DNA: TGTGCCTGGAGTGTAGCAGGGGGTGGCTACACCTTC. Protein sequence: CAWSVAGGGYTF. The chain has TRBV30 and TRBJ1-2, with 7 bases matching TRBD1. Germline V gene lookup returns CDR1 GTSNPN and CDR2 SVGIG (reference sequence). CDR3 length: 12 amino acids. The junction had 2 bases not matched to a gene; V was cut back by 0 bases and J by 7 bases.

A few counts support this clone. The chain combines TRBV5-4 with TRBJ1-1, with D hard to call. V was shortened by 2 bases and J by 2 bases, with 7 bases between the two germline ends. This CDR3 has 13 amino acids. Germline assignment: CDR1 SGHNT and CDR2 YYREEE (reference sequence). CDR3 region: CASSLPINTEAFF. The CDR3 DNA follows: TGTGCCAGCAGCTTACCTATTAACACTGAAGCTTTCTTT.

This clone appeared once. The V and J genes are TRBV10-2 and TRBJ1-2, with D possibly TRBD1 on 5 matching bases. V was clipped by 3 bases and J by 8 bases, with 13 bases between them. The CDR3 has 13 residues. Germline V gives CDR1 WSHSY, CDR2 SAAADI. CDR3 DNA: TGCGCCAGCAGTGAAGGGGCGGCGACGGGCTACACCTTC. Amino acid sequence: CASSEGAATGYTF.

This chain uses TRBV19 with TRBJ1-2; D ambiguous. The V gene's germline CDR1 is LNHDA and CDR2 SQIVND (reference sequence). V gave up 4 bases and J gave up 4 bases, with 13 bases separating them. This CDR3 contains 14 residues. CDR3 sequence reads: CASSTAAGVYGYTF. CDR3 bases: TGTGCCAGTAGTACGGCGGCGGGCGTCTATGGCTACACCTTC. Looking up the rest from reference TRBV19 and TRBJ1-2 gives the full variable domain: DGGITQSPKYLFRKEGQNVTLSCEQNLNHDAMYWYRQDPGQGLRLIYYSQIVNDFQKGDIAEGYSVSREKKESFPLTVTSAQKNPTAFYLCASSTAAGVYGYTFGSGTRLTVV.

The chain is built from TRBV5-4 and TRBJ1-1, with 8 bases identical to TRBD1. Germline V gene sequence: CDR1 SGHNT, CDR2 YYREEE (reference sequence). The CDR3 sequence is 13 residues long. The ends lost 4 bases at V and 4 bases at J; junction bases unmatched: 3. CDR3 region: CASSPGQGTEAFF. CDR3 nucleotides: TGTGCCAGCAGCCCAGGACAGGGCACTGAAGCTTTCTTT.

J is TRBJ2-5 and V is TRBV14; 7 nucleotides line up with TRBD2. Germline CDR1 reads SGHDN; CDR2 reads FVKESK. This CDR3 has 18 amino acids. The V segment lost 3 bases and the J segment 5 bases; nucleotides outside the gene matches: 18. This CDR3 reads CASSHLSRASGRAETQYF. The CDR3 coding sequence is TGTGCCAGCAGCCACCTGAGTCGGGCTAGCGGCAGGGCGGAGACCCAGTACTTC.

Here the CDR3 DNA reads TGTGCCAGCAGGCCCCCTACGGGAGAATCCTACAATGAGCAGTTCTTC. Its translation: CASRPPTGESYNEQFF. The chain couples TRBV7-9 to TRBJ2-1; tentative D call: TRBD2 (6 bases). The germline gives CDR1 SEHNR, CDR2 FQNEAQ (reference sequence). The CDR3 loop spans 16 amino acids. The V end was cut by 6 bases, the J end by 1 base, with 16 bases between. Looking up the rest from reference TRBV7-9 and TRBJ2-1 gives the full variable domain: DTGVSQNPRHKITKRGQNVTFRCDPISEHNRLYWYRQTLGQGPEFLTYFQNEAQLEKSRLLSDRFSAERPKGSFSTLEIQRTEQGDSAMYLCASRPPTGESYNEQFFGPGTRLTVL.

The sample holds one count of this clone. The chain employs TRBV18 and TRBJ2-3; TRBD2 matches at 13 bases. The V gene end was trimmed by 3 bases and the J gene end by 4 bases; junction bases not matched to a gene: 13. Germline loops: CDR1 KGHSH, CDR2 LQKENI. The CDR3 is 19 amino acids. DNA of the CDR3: TGTGCCAGCTCACCTAAAAACCCGACTAGCGGGGGGCACGCAGATACGCAGTATTTT. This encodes CASSPKNPTSGGHADTQYF.

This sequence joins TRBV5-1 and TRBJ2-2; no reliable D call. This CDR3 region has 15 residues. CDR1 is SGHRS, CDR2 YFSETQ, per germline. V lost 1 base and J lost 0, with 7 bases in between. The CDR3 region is CASSLFGANTGELFF. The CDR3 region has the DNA TGCGCCAGCAGCTTGTTCGGAGCGAACACCGGGGAGCTGTTTTTT.

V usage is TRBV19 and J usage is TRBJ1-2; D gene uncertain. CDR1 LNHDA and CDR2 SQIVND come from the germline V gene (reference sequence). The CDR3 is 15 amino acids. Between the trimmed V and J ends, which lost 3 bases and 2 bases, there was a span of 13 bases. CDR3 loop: CASSIIDGLNYGYTF. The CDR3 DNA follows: TGTGCCAGTAGTATTATAGACGGACTAAACTATGGCTACACCTTC.

The CDR3 bases are TGTGCCAGTAGTCAGTCGAAGAACACCGGGGAGCTGTTTTTT. Translation gives CASSQSKNTGELFF. The gene calls are TRBV19 and TRBJ2-2; unclear D gene. Trimming stripped 5 bases from V and 1 base from J, with 8 bases between. Germline CDR1 is LNHDA and CDR2 is SQIVND (reference sequence). The CDR3 sequence is 14 residues long. The variable domain in full, with the rest retrieved from reference TRBV19 and TRBJ2-2, is DGGITQSPKYLFRKEGQNVTLSCEQNLNHDAMYWYRQDPGQGLRLIYYSQIVNDFQKGDIAEGYSVSREKKESFPLTVTSAQKNPTAFYLCASSQSKNTGELFFGEGSRLTVL.

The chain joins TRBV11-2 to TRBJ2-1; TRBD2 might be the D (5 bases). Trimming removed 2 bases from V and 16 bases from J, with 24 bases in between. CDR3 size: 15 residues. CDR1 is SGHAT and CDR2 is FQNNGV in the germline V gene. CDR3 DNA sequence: TGTGCCAGCAGCTTACGCCTGGGGTCGGGTAGCGTGAGCTTCTTC. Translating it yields CASSLRLGSGSVSFF.

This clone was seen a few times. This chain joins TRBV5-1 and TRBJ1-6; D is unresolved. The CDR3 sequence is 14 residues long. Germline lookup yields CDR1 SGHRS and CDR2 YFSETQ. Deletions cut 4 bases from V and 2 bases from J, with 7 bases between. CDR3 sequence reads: CASSDGTYNSPLHF. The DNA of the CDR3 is TGCGCCAGCAGCGATGGCACCTATAATTCACCCCTCCACTTT.

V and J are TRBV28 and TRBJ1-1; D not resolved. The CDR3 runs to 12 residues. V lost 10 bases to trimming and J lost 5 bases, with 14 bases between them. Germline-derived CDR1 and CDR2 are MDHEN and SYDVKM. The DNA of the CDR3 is TGTGCCACGAGACTAGGCGAAACTGAAGCTTTCTTT. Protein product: CATRLGETEAFF.

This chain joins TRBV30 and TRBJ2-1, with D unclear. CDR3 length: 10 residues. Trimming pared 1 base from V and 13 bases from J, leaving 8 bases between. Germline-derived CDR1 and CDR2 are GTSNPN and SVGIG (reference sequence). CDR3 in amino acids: CAWSESGQFF. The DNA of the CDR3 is TGTGCCTGGAGTGAGTCAGGACAGTTCTTC.

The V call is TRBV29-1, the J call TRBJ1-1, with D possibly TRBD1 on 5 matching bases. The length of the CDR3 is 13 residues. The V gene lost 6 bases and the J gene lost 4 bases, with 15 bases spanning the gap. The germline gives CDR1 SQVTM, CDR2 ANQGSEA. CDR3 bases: TGCAGCGTGCTGGCTATCGGGGGCACTGAAGCTTTCTTT. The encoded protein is CSVLAIGGTEAFF.

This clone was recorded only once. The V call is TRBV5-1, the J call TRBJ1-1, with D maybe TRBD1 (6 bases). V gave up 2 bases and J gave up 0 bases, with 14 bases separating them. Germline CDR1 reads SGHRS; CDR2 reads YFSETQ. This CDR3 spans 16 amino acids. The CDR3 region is CASSLSGALMNTEAFF. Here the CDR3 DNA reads TGCGCCAGCAGCTTATCAGGGGCTCTTATGAACACTGAAGCTTTCTTT. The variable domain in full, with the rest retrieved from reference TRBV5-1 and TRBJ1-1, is KAGVTQTPRYLIKTRGQQVTLSCSPISGHRSVSWYQQTPGQGLQFLFEYFSETQRNKGNFPGRFSGRQFSNSRSEMNVSTLELGDSALYLCASSLSGALMNTEAFFGQGTRLTVV.

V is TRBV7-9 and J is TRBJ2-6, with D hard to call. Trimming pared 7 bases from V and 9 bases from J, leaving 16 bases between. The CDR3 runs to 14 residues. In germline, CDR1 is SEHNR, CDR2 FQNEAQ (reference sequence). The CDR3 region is CASTTGSPLNVLTF. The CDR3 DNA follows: TGTGCCAGCACGACCGGGTCCCCACTCAACGTCCTGACTTTC.

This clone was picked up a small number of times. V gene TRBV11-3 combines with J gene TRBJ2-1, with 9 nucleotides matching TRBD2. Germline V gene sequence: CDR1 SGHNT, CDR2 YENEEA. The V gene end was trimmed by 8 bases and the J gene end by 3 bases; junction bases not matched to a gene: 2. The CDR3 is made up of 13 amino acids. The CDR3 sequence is CASASGNYNEQFF. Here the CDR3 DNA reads TGTGCCAGCGCTAGCGGGAACTACAATGAGCAGTTCTTC.

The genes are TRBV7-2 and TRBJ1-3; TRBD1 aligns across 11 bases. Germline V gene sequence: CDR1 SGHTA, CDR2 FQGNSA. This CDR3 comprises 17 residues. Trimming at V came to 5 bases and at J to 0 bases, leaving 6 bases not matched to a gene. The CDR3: CASSPGQGASSGNTIYF. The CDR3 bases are TGTGCCAGCAGCCCAGGACAGGGGGCCTCCTCTGGAAACACCATATATTTT.

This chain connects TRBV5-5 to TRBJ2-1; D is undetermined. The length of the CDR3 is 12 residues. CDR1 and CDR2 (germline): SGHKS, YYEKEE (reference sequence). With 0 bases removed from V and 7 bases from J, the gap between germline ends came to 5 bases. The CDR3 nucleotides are TGTGCCAGCAGCTTGGTCCGTAATGAGCAGTTCTTC. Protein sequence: CASSLVRNEQFF.

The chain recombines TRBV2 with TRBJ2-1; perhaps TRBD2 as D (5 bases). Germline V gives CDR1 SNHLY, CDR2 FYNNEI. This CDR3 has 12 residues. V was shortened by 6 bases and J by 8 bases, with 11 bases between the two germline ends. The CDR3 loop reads CASRVGSDEQFF. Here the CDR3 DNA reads TGTGCCAGCAGAGTGGGTAGCGATGAGCAGTTCTTC.

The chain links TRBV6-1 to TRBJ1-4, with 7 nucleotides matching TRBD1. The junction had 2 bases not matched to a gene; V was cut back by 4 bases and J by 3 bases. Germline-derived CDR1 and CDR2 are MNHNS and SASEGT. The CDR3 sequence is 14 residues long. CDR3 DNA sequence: TGTGCCAGCAGTGTCCAGGGGGCTAATGAAAAACTGTTTTTT. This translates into CASSVQGANEKLFF.

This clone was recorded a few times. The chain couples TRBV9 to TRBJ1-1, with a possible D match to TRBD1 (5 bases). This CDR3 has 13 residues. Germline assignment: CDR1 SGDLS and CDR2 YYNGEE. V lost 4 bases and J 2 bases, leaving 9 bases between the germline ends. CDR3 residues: CASSQGPNTEAFF. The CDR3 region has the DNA TGTGCCAGCAGCCAGGGTCCAAACACTGAAGCTTTCTTT. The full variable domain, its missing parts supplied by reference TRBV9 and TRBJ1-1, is DSGVTQTPKHLITATGQRVTLRCSPRSGDLSVYWYQQSLDQGLQFLIQYYNGEERAKGNILERFSAQQFPDLHSELNLSSLELGDSALYFCASSQGPNTEAFFGQGTRLTVV.